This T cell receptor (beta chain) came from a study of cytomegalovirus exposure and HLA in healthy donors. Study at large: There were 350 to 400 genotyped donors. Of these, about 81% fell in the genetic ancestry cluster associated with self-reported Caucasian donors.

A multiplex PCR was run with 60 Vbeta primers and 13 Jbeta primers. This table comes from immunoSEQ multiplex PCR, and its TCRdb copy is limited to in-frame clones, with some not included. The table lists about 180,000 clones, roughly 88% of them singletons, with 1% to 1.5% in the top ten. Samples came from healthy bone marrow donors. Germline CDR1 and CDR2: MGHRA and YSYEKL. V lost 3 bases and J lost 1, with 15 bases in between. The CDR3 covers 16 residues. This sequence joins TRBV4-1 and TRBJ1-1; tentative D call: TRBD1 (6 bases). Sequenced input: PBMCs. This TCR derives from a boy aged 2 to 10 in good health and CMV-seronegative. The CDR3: CASSHLGGQPNTEAFF. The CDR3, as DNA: TGCGCCAGCAGCCACCTGGGTGGACAGCCGAACACTGAAGCTTTCTTT.